This T cell receptor (beta chain) is drawn from a study of T cells expressing NK-cell markers. Across the whole study: HCMV seropositivity marked most of the eight sequenced donors; one was seronegative.

With the 5' RACE reads reprocessed, TCRdb shows one record per CDR3 protein and no DNA. This repertoire includes 400,000 to 450,000 distinct CDR3 sequences. The CDR3 spans 14 residues. Looked up from germline, CDR1 is DFQATT and CDR2 is SNEGSKA (reference sequence). As to this clonotype: Its antigen is still unknown.

The study, taken as a whole, reports: Researchers report these clonotypes also headed the CD3+CD56-NKG2C+ fraction in four donors.

This sequence was found in a woman aged 18-69 years in good health. This chain links TRBV20-1 with TRBJ1-1. The sample consisted of blood T cells: a sorted CD56 or NKG2C T cell subset, CD4+ or CD8+ T cells, or bulk PBMC T cells (not recorded which). The CDR3 loop is CSAIPIGLGTEAFF.